These 17 T cell receptor beta chains were all obtained from the same sample, sequenced in a study of shared clonotypes between healthy human individuals. Sequenced by immunoSEQ multiplex PCR; TCRdb stores in-frame clones only, minus some. The sample lists about 520,000 clones; almost 80% were seen once. The sample taken for sequencing was PBMCs. The receptors were gathered from a woman aged 35 to 49 in good health. Some clones in this sample may be carry-over from other donors' samples.

To note about this clone: A much larger clone sits a single nucleotide away, making a read error possible. This chain joins TRBV5-1 and TRBJ1-1; 7 bases map to TRBD1. The CDR3 loop spans 15 amino acids. Germline V gene lookup returns CDR1 SGHRS and CDR2 YFSETQ. The J segment lost 0 bases and the V segment lost 7 bases, leaving 9 bases of the junction unmatched. The CDR3 bases are TGCGCCAGCGGCCCCCGGACAGGCATGAACACTGAAGCTTTCTTT. Amino acid sequence: CASGPRTGMNTEAFF.

J is TRBJ1-1 and V is TRBV2; D not resolved. This CDR3 has 11 residues. In germline, CDR1 is SNHLY, CDR2 FYNNEI. Trimming took off 4 bases at V and 7 bases at J, with 7 bases between the two ends. The CDR3 loop is CASSVLSEAFF. The DNA of the CDR3 is TGTGCCAGCAGTGTTCTCAGTGAAGCTTTCTTT.

This clone was seen at least ten times. This chain links TRBV11-3 with TRBJ2-1; no definite D call. V was clipped by 1 base and J by 2 bases, with 9 bases between them. Germline CDR1 reads SGHNT; CDR2 reads YENEEA. The CDR3 loop spans 15 amino acids. The CDR3: CASSLVPEAYNEQFF. DNA of the CDR3: TGTGCCAGCAGCTTAGTTCCAGAGGCCTACAATGAGCAGTTCTTC.

CDR3 amino acids: CASSAYWTGFANTGELFF. As DNA, the CDR3 is TGTGCCAGCAGCGCCTACTGGACAGGGTTCGCGAACACCGGGGAGCTGTTTTTT. The chain recombines TRBV13 with TRBJ2-2; the match to TRBD1 covers 8 bases. Germline assignment: CDR1 PRHDT and CDR2 FYEKMQ (reference sequence). This CDR3 region has 18 residues. The J segment lost 0 bases and the V segment lost 5 bases, leaving 11 bases of the junction unmatched. Full variable domain (rest looked up from reference TRBV13 and TRBJ2-2): AAGVIQSPRHLIKEKRETATLKCYPIPRHDTVYWYQQGPGQDPQFLISFYEKMQSDKGSIPDRFSAQQFSDYHSELNMSSLELGDSALYFCASSAYWTGFANTGELFFGEGSRLTVL.

The V and J genes are TRBV6-1 and TRBJ1-1; 8 bases align to TRBD1. Trimming cost V 7 bases and J 9 bases; bases outside gene matches: 13. This CDR3 region has 14 residues. CDR1 and CDR2 (germline): MNHNS, SASEGT. As DNA, the CDR3 is TGTGCCAGCACCCCCAGGGGGCCCGAAGAGAAAGCTTTCTTT. This gives the protein CASTPRGPEEKAFF.

The J gene is TRBJ2-7, the V gene TRBV6-1, with D possibly being TRBD1 (5 bases). Germline CDR1 is MNHNS and CDR2 is SASEGT. The ends were cut back, 7 bases at V and 5 bases at J, with 18 bases in the middle. This CDR3 spans 14 amino acids. The CDR3 DNA follows: TGTGCCAGCACCCAGACAGCCTCCCGGAACGAGCAGTACTTC. It yields the protein CASTQTASRNEQYF.

The chain has TRBV25-1 and TRBJ2-1; TRBD2 aligns across 14 bases. Germline CDR1 MGHDK, CDR2 SYGVNS. Losses at the gene ends were 4 bases for V and 4 bases for J; bases not matched to a gene: 3. The CDR3 totals 16 residues. The CDR3 nucleotides read TGTGCCAGCAGTGGACTAGCGGGAGGGGAATACAATGAGCAGTTCTTC. This encodes CASSGLAGGEYNEQFF.

The gene calls are TRBV5-1 and TRBJ2-2; D possibly corresponds to TRBD2 (6 bases). Germline CDR1 and CDR2: SGHRS and YFSETQ. This CDR3 comprises 15 residues. The ends were cut back, 7 bases at V and 1 base at J, with 14 bases in the middle. The CDR3 DNA reads as TGCGCCAGCGGTACTGGTAGCGGGAACACCGGGGAGCTGTTTTTT. This translates into CASGTGSGNTGELFF.

This clone was recorded many times. The chain is built from TRBV5-1 and TRBJ2-1, with D perhaps given as TRBD1 or TRBD2 (5 bases each). This CDR3 has 15 residues. V was pared by 4 bases and J by 4 bases, with 15 bases between. CDR1 and CDR2 from the germline V gene are SGHRS and YFSETQ. CDR3 nucleotides: TGCGCCAGCAGCAACCCTAGGGACCTGTACAATGAGCAGTTCTTC. It codes for CASSNPRDLYNEQFF.

V usage is TRBV12-1 and J usage is TRBJ1-1; TRBD1, the table's D call, was not compared with the DNA. TRBV12-1 is labeled a pseudogene. The CDR3 is 15 residues long. The CDR3 coding sequence is TGTGCCAGCCAACTTACCGGGACACCCAACACTGAAGCTTTCTTT. Protein product: CASQLTGTPNTEAFF.

The CDR3 DNA follows: TGCGCCAGCAGCGATCGACTAGCGGGAGTGACCCAGTACTTC. Its protein is CASSDRLAGVTQYF. The rearrangement uses TRBV5-1 and TRBJ2-5; 12 bases map to TRBD2. Per the germline V gene, CDR1 is SGHRS and CDR2 is YFSETQ. Trimming at V came to 4 bases and at J to 7 bases, leaving 5 bases not matched to a gene. The CDR3 consists of 14 residues.

On this clone itself: The identical CDR3 is also encoded by other nucleotide sequences in the sample. This sequence joins TRBV18 and TRBJ2-7; the D gene could be TRBD1 or TRBD2 (5 bases each). The V end was cut by 3 bases, the J end by 1 base, with 13 bases between. The CDR3 has 15 amino acids. Per the germline V gene, CDR1 is KGHSH and CDR2 is LQKENI. CDR3 nucleotides: TGTGCCAGCTCACCTGAGAGGGGCCTATCCTACGAGCAGTACTTC. This encodes CASSPERGLSYEQYF.

The rearrangement uses TRBV27 and TRBJ1-2; 8 nucleotides align to TRBD1. Germline-derived CDR1 and CDR2 are MNHEY and SMNVEV (reference sequence). The CDR3 runs 13 residues. The trim removed 6 bases at V and 3 bases at J, leaving 3 bases unmatched. CDR3 nucleotides: TGTGCCAGCAGCCAGACAGGGGACTATGGCTACACCTTC. Amino acid sequence: CASSQTGDYGYTF.

This clone was observed a handful of times. This chain uses TRBV7-8 with TRBJ2-7; 8 bases are a match to TRBD2. The germline V gene encodes CDR1 SGHVS and CDR2 FQNEAQ. The CDR3 covers 15 residues. Losses at the gene ends were 3 bases for V and 1 base for J; bases not matched to a gene: 5. This CDR3 reads CASSFGTSISYEQYF. The CDR3 region has the DNA TGTGCCAGCAGCTTTGGGACTAGTATTTCCTACGAGCAGTACTTC.

This clone occurred once. This chain links TRBV9 with TRBJ2-2, with TRBD1 identical over 10 bases. The ends lost 2 bases at V and 4 bases at J; junction bases unmatched: 5. From germline, CDR1 is SGDLS and CDR2 YYNGEE. This CDR3 region has 16 residues. As DNA, the CDR3 is TGTGCCAGCAGCGTTCGACAGGGGGCTAGCACCGGGGAGCTGTTTTTT. This translates into CASSVRQGASTGELFF. The variable domain in full, completed from reference TRBV9 and TRBJ2-2, reads DSGVTQTPKHLITATGQRVTLRCSPRSGDLSVYWYQQSLDQGLQFLIQYYNGEERAKGNILERFSAQQFPDLHSELNLSSLELGDSALYFCASSVRQGASTGELFFGEGSRLTVL.

This clone was counted a few times. The chain couples TRBV7-9 to TRBJ2-1; 8 nucleotides align to TRBD1. Germline V gene data show CDR1 as SEHNR and CDR2 as FQNEAQ (reference sequence). V was pared by 6 bases and J by 9 bases, with 7 bases of the junction left unmatched. This CDR3 is built from 13 residues. In DNA, the CDR3 is TGTGCCAGCAGAAGGACAGGGATTACTGAGCAGTTCTTC. Protein sequence: CASRRTGITEQFF.

As regards this clone: At the DNA level, this CDR3 is encoded by other sequences in the same sample as well. The chain links TRBV2 to TRBJ1-5, with D maybe TRBD1 (5 bases). The V end lost 4 bases, the J end lost 2 bases, and 12 bases lay between the germline ends. The length of the CDR3 is 15 residues. CDR1 is SNHLY, CDR2 FYNNEI, per germline. CDR3 DNA sequence: TGTGCCAGCAGTGGCCGGGAGGGACGCAATCAGCCCCAGCATTTT. It encodes CASSGREGRNQPQHF.